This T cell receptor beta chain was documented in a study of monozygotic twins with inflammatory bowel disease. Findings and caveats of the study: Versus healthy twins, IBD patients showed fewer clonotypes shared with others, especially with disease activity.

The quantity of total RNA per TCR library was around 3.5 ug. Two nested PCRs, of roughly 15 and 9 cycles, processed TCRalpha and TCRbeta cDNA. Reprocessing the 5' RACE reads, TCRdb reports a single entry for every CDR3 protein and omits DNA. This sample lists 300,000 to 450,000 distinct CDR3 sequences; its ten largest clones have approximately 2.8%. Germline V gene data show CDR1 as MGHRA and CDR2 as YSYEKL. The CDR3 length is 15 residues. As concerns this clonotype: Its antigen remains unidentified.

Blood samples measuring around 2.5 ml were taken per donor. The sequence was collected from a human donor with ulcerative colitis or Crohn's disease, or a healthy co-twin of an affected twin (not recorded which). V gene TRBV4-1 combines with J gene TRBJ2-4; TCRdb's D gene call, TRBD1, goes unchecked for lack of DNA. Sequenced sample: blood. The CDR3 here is CASSQESQGENIQYF.